This entry lists 27 T cell receptor beta chains sequenced from one sample in a study of T cell changes during pregnancy in multiple sclerosis. Produced via immunoSEQ multiplex PCR; TCRdb's table is partial and in-frame only. The table records under 65,000 clones, roughly 90% of them present only once. The sequences come from peripheral blood, collected in the first trimester of pregnancy. The receptors come from a female donor in good health, enrolled as a control in a pregnancy study.

The CDR3 sequence: CAISESTGAAKQFF. DNA for the CDR3: TGTGCCATCAGTGAGTCGACGGGAGCCGCCAAGCAGTTCTTC. The rearrangement links TRBV10-3 to TRBJ2-1; a possible D gene is TRBD2 (6 bases). Germline V gives CDR1 ENHRY, CDR2 SYGVKD. V lost 0 bases, J lost 11 bases, and 14 bases lay in between. CDR3 size: 14 residues.

The genes are TRBV29-1 and TRBJ2-7; 9 bases are a match to TRBD1. Germline assignment: CDR1 SQVTM and CDR2 ANQGSEA. The CDR3 covers 13 residues. The J segment lost 3 bases and the V segment lost 7 bases, leaving 7 bases of the junction unmatched. This chain's CDR3 is CSASGTGFYEQYF. In nucleotides, the CDR3 is TGCAGCGCCTCCGGGACAGGGTTCTACGAGCAGTACTTC.

The V gene is TRBV4-2, the J gene TRBJ2-3; TRBD2 is a possible D gene (6 bases). Germline CDR1 LGHNA, CDR2 YNFKEQ. This CDR3 has 14 residues. V was shortened by 1 base and J by 3 bases, with 8 bases between the two germline ends. The CDR3 DNA reads TGTGCCAGCAGCCAAGGGGGGAGGACAGATACGCAGTATTTT. Translated: CASSQGGRTDTQYF.

The chain links TRBV27 to TRBJ1-1, with a tentative D call TRBD1 (6 bases). Germline assignment: CDR1 MNHEY and CDR2 SMNVEV (reference sequence). This CDR3 comprises 14 residues. V was trimmed by 2 bases and J by 8 bases, leaving 15 bases between them. In DNA form, the CDR3 reads TGTGCCAGCAGTTTAAGAGGGGACACACCAGAAGCTTTCTTT. This encodes CASSLRGDTPEAFF.

J is TRBJ1-2 and V is TRBV4-1, with D perhaps TRBD1 (6 bases). CDR1 is MGHRA and CDR2 is YSYEKL in the germline V gene. The CDR3 is 15 residues long. Trimming shortened V by 3 bases and J by 0 bases, and 11 bases separated the two germline ends. CDR3 sequence: CASSHGQNPNYGYTF. The CDR3 nucleotides are TGCGCCAGCAGCCATGGACAGAACCCTAACTATGGCTACACCTTC.

The V gene is TRBV7-8, the J gene TRBJ2-7; D possibly corresponds to TRBD1 (5 bases). The CDR3 extends over 16 amino acids. The V and J ends lost 2 bases and 3 bases respectively, with 17 bases between them. In germline, CDR1 is SGHVS, CDR2 FQNEAQ. This CDR3 is CASSLSRATEIYEQYF. Here the CDR3 DNA reads TGTGCCAGCAGCTTATCTAGGGCGACAGAGATCTACGAGCAGTACTTC.

The chain employs TRBV7-2 and TRBJ2-1, with 10 nucleotides matching TRBD2. CDR1 and CDR2 from the germline V gene are SGHTA and FQGNSA. After removal of 1 base from V and 5 bases from J, the junction contained 2 bases not matched to a gene. The CDR3 consists of 15 residues. DNA for the CDR3: TGTGCCAGCAGCTTAGTAGGACTAGCGGACAATGAGCAGTTCTTC. This gives the protein CASSLVGLADNEQFF.

The chain joins TRBV29-1 to TRBJ2-7, with a weak D call TRBD1 (7 bases). The CDR3 is made up of 16 amino acids. CDR1 and CDR2 from the germline V gene are SQVTM and ANQGSEA. V was cut by 3 bases and J by 1 base, with 19 bases left in between. The CDR3 is CSVELRGASFSYEQYF. The CDR3 DNA reads TGCAGCGTTGAGCTCAGGGGGGCATCCTTTTCCTACGAGCAGTACTTC.

The genes are TRBV5-1 and TRBJ2-1, with D possibly matching TRBD2 (5 bases). Looked up from germline, CDR1 is SGHRS and CDR2 is YFSETQ. Deletions cut 4 bases from V and 0 bases from J, with 11 bases between. The length of the CDR3 is 15 residues. The chain's CDR3 is CASSLTSSSYNEQFF. Written as DNA, the CDR3 is TGCGCCAGCAGCCTTACTAGTTCCTCCTACAATGAGCAGTTCTTC.

The V gene is TRBV19, the J gene TRBJ2-7; 8 nucleotides line up with TRBD2. The CDR3 has 15 residues. CDR1 and CDR2 (germline): LNHDA, SQIVND (reference sequence). J lost 3 bases, V lost 7 bases, and 11 bases had no gene match. CDR3 sequence reads: CASTFGRGSGYEQYF. For the CDR3, the DNA is TGTGCCAGTACCTTCGGGAGGGGATCCGGCTACGAGCAGTACTTC.

The chain uses TRBV4-2 and TRBJ2-1, with TRBD1 matching 9 bases. The CDR3 extends over 17 amino acids. V lost 4 bases, J lost 8 bases, and 15 bases stayed unmatched. In germline, CDR1 is LGHNA, CDR2 YNFKEQ. In DNA, the CDR3 is TGTGCCAGCAGCCTTCGACAGGGGGGTCAGGTAGGCGATGAGCAGTTCTTC. It codes for CASSLRQGGQVGDEQFF.

The chain has TRBV28 and TRBJ1-3; TRBD1 is a possible D gene (6 bases). Germline CDR1 MDHEN, CDR2 SYDVKM. Trimming left V 5 bases short and J 0 bases short, with 20 bases between. The CDR3 loop spans 18 amino acids. CDR3 region: CASSADSPITDSGNTIYF. DNA for the CDR3: TGTGCCAGCAGTGCGGACAGTCCCATTACCGACTCTGGAAACACCATATATTTT. The full variable domain, with the rest looked up from reference TRBV28 and TRBJ1-3, is DVKVTQSSRYLVKRTGEKVFLECVQDMDHENMFWYRQDPGLGLRLIYFSYDVKMKEKGDIPEGYSVSREKKERFSLILESASTNQTSMYLCASSADSPITDSGNTIYFGEGSWLTVV.

The chain employs TRBV19 and TRBJ1-5; unclear D gene. The CDR3 consists of 15 residues. Deletions cut 1 base from V and 7 bases from J, with 14 bases between. Germline V CDR1 and CDR2: LNHDA, SQIVND (reference sequence). CDR3 loop: CASSIGEAGRQPQHF. In DNA, the CDR3 is TGTGCCAGTAGTATAGGGGAGGCTGGGAGGCAGCCCCAGCATTTT.

J is TRBJ1-2 and V is TRBV14; D gene uncertain. Germline V gene data show CDR1 as SGHDN and CDR2 as FVKESK. This CDR3 has 13 amino acids. Trimming removed 4 bases from V and 2 bases from J, with 8 bases in between. In DNA, the CDR3 is TGTGCCAGCAGCCGAGGACTGAACTATGGCTACACCTTC. The encoded protein is CASSRGLNYGYTF. Drawing the rest from reference TRBV14 and TRBJ1-2, the complete variable domain is EAGVTQFPSHSVIEKGQTVTLRCDPISGHDNLYWYRRVMGKEIKFLLHFVKESKQDESGMPNNRFLAERTGGTYSTLKVQPAELEDSGVYFCASSRGLNYGYTFGSGTRLTVV.

The chain employs TRBV9 and TRBJ2-7, with D possibly matching TRBD1 (6 bases). Trimming removed 0 bases at V and 6 bases at J, with 13 bases between. Germline lookup yields CDR1 SGDLS and CDR2 YYNGEE. This CDR3 spans 14 amino acids. Here the CDR3 reads CASSVAGGLSEQYF. DNA of the CDR3: TGTGCCAGCAGCGTAGCTGGGGGCCTCTCCGAGCAGTACTTC.

The chain couples TRBV6-1 to TRBJ1-2; the match to TRBD1 covers 9 bases. Trimming took 4 bases from V and 5 from J; bases not matched to a gene: 8. The length of the CDR3 is 15 residues. Germline lookup yields CDR1 MNHNS and CDR2 SASEGT. The CDR3 nucleotides are TGTGCCAGCAGTGCCCCGGGACAGGGCTTTTATGGCTACACCTTC. It specifies CASSAPGQGFYGYTF.

V gene TRBV7-9 combines with J gene TRBJ2-5; TRBD2 matches at 13 bases. Trimming took 4 bases from V and 5 from J; bases not matched to a gene: 10. CDR1 and CDR2 (germline): SEHNR, FQNEAQ (reference sequence). The CDR3 is made up of 17 amino acids. The CDR3 reads CASSSGLAGVRRETQYF. The CDR3 DNA reads as TGTGCCAGCAGCTCCGGACTAGCGGGAGTGAGGCGGGAGACCCAGTACTTC.

Here the CDR3 reads CASRGQGAEGNTIYF. CDR3 sequence (DNA): TGTGCCAGCAGGGGACAGGGGGCTGAGGGAAACACCATATATTTT. This chain links TRBV9 with TRBJ1-3; 12 nucleotides align to TRBD1. Germline CDR1 reads SGDLS; CDR2 reads YYNGEE. V lost 5 bases, J lost 4 bases, and 4 bases stayed unmatched. The CDR3 is made up of 15 amino acids.

The chain recombines TRBV7-2 with TRBJ1-6; weak D call: TRBD1 (5 bases). CDR3 length equals 13 residues. Trimming shortened V by 5 bases and J by 13 bases, and 15 bases separated the two germline ends. Germline V lookup: CDR1 SGHTA, CDR2 FQGNSA. In DNA, the CDR3 is TGTGCCAGCAGCCCGAAGACAGTGGCGCCCCTCCACTTT. It specifies CASSPKTVAPLHF.

The rearrangement links TRBV11-3 to TRBJ2-7; 7 bases are a match to TRBD1. Trimming took 7 bases from V and 3 from J; bases not matched to a gene: 9. Germline values: CDR1 SGHNT, CDR2 YENEEA. The CDR3 runs to 14 residues. CDR3 region: CASTPGSGGYEQYF. CDR3 nucleotide sequence: TGTGCCAGCACCCCTGGGTCAGGGGGCTACGAGCAGTACTTC.

V is TRBV6-1 and J is TRBJ1-6; no clear D. Germline CDR1 is MNHNS and CDR2 is SASEGT. This CDR3 is 13 amino acids long. Trimming removed 7 bases from V and 5 bases from J, with 9 bases in between. In nucleotides, the CDR3 is TGTGCCAGCATGAGAGGTGATAATTCACCCCTCCACTTT. This codes for CASMRGDNSPLHF.

The chain recombines TRBV27 with TRBJ2-7; possible D gene TRBD2, 5 bases. V gave up 5 bases and J gave up 0 bases, with 14 bases separating them. Germline V gene sequence: CDR1 MNHEY, CDR2 SMNVEV (reference sequence). CDR3 length equals 15 residues. Written as DNA, the CDR3 is TGTGCCAGCAGTCCACGGACTGGTTACTCCTACGAGCAGTACTTC. It yields the protein CASSPRTGYSYEQYF.

Here the CDR3 DNA reads TGTGCCAGTAGTCCAGGGGGGAGTTTGGAGACCCAGTACTTC. It is translated as CASSPGGSLETQYF. This sequence joins TRBV19 and TRBJ2-5, with D possibly TRBD1 on 7 matching bases. Germline CDR1 LNHDA, CDR2 SQIVND (reference sequence). Trimming removed 5 bases at V and 5 bases at J, with 15 bases between. CDR3 length: 14 amino acids.

The chain carries TRBV29-1 and TRBJ2-5; tentative D call: TRBD1 (5 bases). The CDR3 runs to 13 residues. Deletions cut 5 bases from V and 2 bases from J, with 12 bases between. Germline V CDR1 and CDR2: SQVTM, ANQGSEA. The CDR3 DNA reads as TGCAGCGTTTTGGGGAAGGGGCAAGAGACCCAGTACTTC. Protein product: CSVLGKGQETQYF.

The genes are TRBV5-6 and TRBJ1-1; maybe TRBD1 (6 bases). V shed 3 bases and J shed 6 bases, with 15 bases lying between them. Germline CDR1 SGHDT, CDR2 YYEEEE. CDR3 length: 14 amino acids. This CDR3 is CASSSNGGNAEAFF. The CDR3 coding sequence is TGTGCCAGCAGCTCCAATGGGGGCAACGCTGAAGCTTTCTTT.

V and J are TRBV6-6 and TRBJ1-5, with D possibly TRBD1 on 5 matching bases. Trimming left V 2 bases short and J 14 bases short, with 16 bases between. The length of the CDR3 is 13 residues. Per germline, CDR1 MNHNY and CDR2 SVGAGI (reference sequence). The CDR3 protein is CASSYQGTYQEHF. As DNA, the CDR3 is TGTGCCAGCAGTTACCAGGGAACTTACCAGGAGCATTTT.

The chain has TRBV7-2 and TRBJ1-1; D is undetermined. Deletions cut 5 bases from V and 1 base from J, with 11 bases between. Germline V CDR1 and CDR2: SGHTA, FQGNSA. The CDR3 contains 14 residues. The CDR3 reads CASSPPRENTEAFF. The CDR3 DNA reads TGTGCCAGCAGCCCTCCGCGGGAGAACACTGAAGCTTTCTTT.